The sequence of this T cell receptor (beta chain) was determined in a study of blood T cell repertoires in COVID-19 (dated by TCRdb to between 2020 and 2021). At the level of the whole study: Samples covering the acute and convalescent phases of COVID-19 were provided by collaborators in the United States, Italy and Spain. Where available, HLA class I and class II types were obtained from metadata supplied by the sample provider rather than from assay-based typing. Samples came from the ongoing ImmuneRACE study (first 160 participants) plus 1,254 subjects from 6 global collaborators. The repertoires were released in a freely available public database meant as a resource for research on the immune response to SARS-CoV-2. The material from the prospective study consisted of cDNA or gDNA derived from T cells, B-cell-depleted T cells, or PBMCs. Deeply sampled blood TCRbeta repertoires from subjects exposed to, actively infected with, or recovered from COVID-19 were included in the dataset. Sample metadata almost always included a de-identified subject ID, COVID-19 status, age in years and sex. What the study reported, not specific to this receptor: How much clinical and demographic metadata was included differed by source and by participant, and the metadata was provided uncurated.

Whole blood was collected in K2EDTA tubes by collaborating institutions according to the institutions' own protocols. For TCRbeta analysis, collaborators shipped samples in one of three forms: frozen whole blood, isolated PBMCs, or DNA extracted from either of those sample types. The germline V gene (reference sequence) provides CDR1 GTSNPN and CDR2 SVGIG. There are 14 amino acids in the CDR3, from cysteine to phenylalanine inclusive. Kept here is only the CDR3 DNA, which spans 42 bases and is read in frame from base 1. V gives up 0 bases and J gives up 5 bases, and the segment between their germline ends measures 13 bases. Worth noting for this clone: The target of this receptor is not known. The input lacks base qualities; no much larger clone sits a single base away.

TCRbeta CDR3 regions were amplified from genomic DNA using the immunoSEQ Assay, a bias-controlled multiplex PCR. On the study's bioinformatics: The number of nucleated cells in each sample was estimated from the amplification of reference gene primers within the assay. To quantify the absolute abundance of each unique TCRbeta CDR3 rearrangement, sequence reads were collapsed and filtered. Productive Simpson clonality was computed per sample as the square root of Simpson's diversity index over productive rearrangements. Not all clones reach the TCRdb copy of this immuneACCESS table, which keeps in-frame sequences only. Checked studies attribute under half of the gap to unresolved V genes and leave the rest unexplained. The V and J calls and clone size come from that table; D and trimming were worked out from the DNA. Recorded for this sample are around 300,000 clones; approximately 82% of them occurred a single time. The ten largest clones take up approximately 3.1% of the sample.

This sequence was found in a man younger than 45 with active or convalescent COVID-19. The specimen sequenced was peripheral blood. The chain joins TRBV30 to TRBJ1-1; the D gene assignment is ambiguous. The DNA reads as follows: TGTGCCTGGAGTGTACGACGGAGCGGGACTGAAGCTTTCTTT. This codes for CAWSVRRSGTEAFF.